Presented here are 30 T cell receptor beta chains from one specimen sequenced in a study of monozygotic twins with inflammatory bowel disease. TCRdb re-called the 5' RACE reads and gives one entry per CDR3 protein, without DNA. The listing contains approximately 330,000 distinct CDR3 sequences. Sequenced: blood. The receptors shown here come from a human donor with ulcerative colitis or Crohn's disease, or a healthy co-twin of an affected twin (not recorded which).

J is TRBJ2-1 and V is TRBV15; TCRdb proposes TRBD2, but this gene call is untestable without DNA. This CDR3 contains 16 residues. Germline V gives CDR1 LNHNV, CDR2 YYDKDF (reference sequence). CDR3: CATSRDLKGGSDEQFF.

The CDR3 loop is CARVLRVSTDTQYF. The genes are TRBV28 and TRBJ2-3; no DNA is available, so the TRBD2 call from TCRdb remains unchecked. The CDR3 runs 14 residues. Germline CDR1 and CDR2: MDHEN and SYDVKM.

The J gene is TRBJ2-1, the V gene TRBV6-5. Germline V gene lookup returns CDR1 MNHEY and CDR2 SVGAGI. This CDR3 has 15 amino acids. The CDR3 sequence is CASSYGRRWNNEQFF.

The rearrangement joins TRBV7-2 to TRBJ2-7; TCRdb picks TRBD2, but there is no DNA to check that call. The CDR3 runs to 15 residues. The V gene's germline CDR1 is SGHTA and CDR2 FQGNSA. The CDR3 here is CASSFRLAGGIEQYF.

The rearrangement links TRBV12-2 to TRBJ1-5; TCRdb returns TRBD1, unconfirmable since there is no DNA. TRBV12-2 is annotated as a pseudogene. The CDR3 consists of 21 residues. CDR3 amino acids: CASRLGMGPAEYERGNQPQHF.

This chain links TRBV10-2 with TRBJ2-2; absent DNA, TCRdb's TRBD2 call cannot be checked. CDR3 length equals 16 residues. Per germline, CDR1 WSHSY and CDR2 SAAADI. CDR3 sequence: CASRLGGGAVAGELFF.

The chain couples TRBV5-1 to TRBJ2-2. The CDR3 is 14 amino acids. Germline loops: CDR1 SGHRS, CDR2 YFSETQ. This CDR3 is CASSFGVLTGELFF.

The gene calls are TRBV5-1 and TRBJ2-4. This CDR3 is built from 11 residues. CDR1 and CDR2 from the germline V gene are SGHRS and YFSETQ. CDR3 sequence reads: CASSLENIQYF.

The chain recombines TRBV7-8 with TRBJ2-7; TCRdb names TRBD2, which stays unverified in the absence of DNA. CDR3 length equals 18 residues. CDR1 and CDR2 (germline): SGHVS, FQNEAQ. The CDR3 here is CASSLTRTPKRLLDEQYF.

The chain combines TRBV7-9 with TRBJ2-7; TCRdb reports TRBD1, a call that lacks DNA to check it against. The CDR3 covers 15 residues. Germline CDR1 is SEHNR and CDR2 is FQNEAQ (reference sequence). The CDR3 spells CASSPYSGPSYEQYF.

The V call is TRBV15, the J call TRBJ2-1. The germline gives CDR1 LNHNV, CDR2 YYDKDF (reference sequence). This CDR3 is built from 13 residues. Here the CDR3 reads CATSRDEDNEQFF.

This chain uses TRBV7-9 with TRBJ2-3; TCRdb's assignment of TRBD1 cannot be checked, as there is no DNA. The CDR3 sequence is 16 residues long. Germline V lookup: CDR1 SEHNR, CDR2 FQNEAQ (reference sequence). CDR3 region: CASREVGQGWTDTQYF.

This chain links TRBV4-1 with TRBJ2-2; TCRdb selects TRBD1, and the lack of DNA leaves this call unchecked. The CDR3 extends over 16 amino acids. Germline V lookup: CDR1 MGHRA, CDR2 YSYEKL. CDR3 protein: CASRPGTARFAGELFF.

This chain uses TRBV18 with TRBJ2-7; the TRBD1 assignment by TCRdb is unverifiable without DNA. The CDR3 totals 15 residues. CDR1 is KGHSH, CDR2 LQKENI, per germline. CDR3 residues: CASSPPGTGVYEQYF.

V and J are TRBV6-2 or TRBV6-3 and TRBJ2-1; the D call of TRBD1 rests on TCRdb alone, since no DNA is present to check it. CDR1 is MNHEY and CDR2 is SVGEGT in the germline V gene. This CDR3 is built from 15 residues. The CDR3: CASSSRQGTYNEQFF.

The chain combines TRBV19 with TRBJ2-7. There are 14 residues in the CDR3. CDR1 LNHDA and CDR2 SQIVND come from the germline V gene (reference sequence). Here the CDR3 reads CASSIDSGTYKQYF.

The chain employs TRBV12-3 or TRBV12-4 and TRBJ1-2; TCRdb calls TRBD1, which cannot be checked without DNA. This CDR3 contains 14 residues. The CDR3 spells CASSFLGGAAGYTF.

CDR3 region: CASSLDLAVAYNEQFF. This chain connects TRBV5-5 to TRBJ2-1; TCRdb designates TRBD2, a call that cannot be tested without DNA. Germline CDR1 SGHKS, CDR2 YYEKEE (reference sequence). The CDR3 is 16 residues long.

The chain employs TRBV30 and TRBJ1-2; TCRdb gives TRBD1 as the D gene, but with no DNA this cannot be confirmed. The V gene's germline CDR1 is GTSNPN and CDR2 SVGIG (reference sequence). The CDR3 consists of 16 residues. The CDR3 spells CAWSILPGQDNYGYTF.

The genes are TRBV7-9 and TRBJ2-1; TCRdb's assignment of TRBD1 cannot be checked, as there is no DNA. This CDR3 is 13 amino acids long. Looked up from germline, CDR1 is SEHNR and CDR2 is FQNEAQ (reference sequence). CDR3 amino acids: CASSPPQMNEQFF.

The rearrangement links TRBV5-1 to TRBJ2-7. CDR1 SGHRS and CDR2 YFSETQ come from the germline V gene. CDR3 length: 13 residues. Here the CDR3 reads CASQNTPGSEQYF.

J is TRBJ1-2 and V is TRBV7-6. CDR1 and CDR2 from the germline V gene are SGHVS and FNYEAQ. The CDR3 length is 11 residues. The CDR3 here is CASSSWYGYTF.

The rearrangement links TRBV28 to TRBJ2-1. This CDR3 is built from 11 residues. Germline CDR1 reads MDHEN; CDR2 reads SYDVKM. CDR3 protein: CASSFRNEQFF.

The chain combines TRBV27 with TRBJ2-2; with no DNA, the TCRdb D assignment of TRBD2 cannot be verified. This CDR3 has 13 residues. CDR1 and CDR2 (germline): MNHEY, SMNVEV (reference sequence). CDR3: CASSHRGSGELFF.

This chain links TRBV10-2 with TRBJ2-7; the D call from TCRdb, TRBD2, cannot be confirmed without DNA. Germline V gene sequence: CDR1 WSHSY, CDR2 SAAADI. The length of the CDR3 is 19 residues. The CDR3 protein is CASSEGFQWTSGILYEQYF.

The chain links TRBV2 to TRBJ2-7; there is no DNA to check the TCRdb D call of TRBD2. Germline loops: CDR1 SNHLY, CDR2 FYNNEI. The CDR3 runs 12 residues. CDR3 sequence: CASKSVPYEQYF.

The gene calls are TRBV7-2 and TRBJ1-1; as DNA is missing, the TRBD1 call by TCRdb cannot be tested. CDR1 and CDR2 from the germline V gene are SGHTA and FQGNSA. This CDR3 is 11 amino acids long. The CDR3 sequence: CASSFQGAAFF.

The rearrangement links TRBV5-1 to TRBJ2-2; TCRdb designates TRBD1, a call that cannot be tested without DNA. The CDR3 spans 15 residues. CDR1 SGHRS and CDR2 YFSETQ come from the germline V gene. CDR3 residues: CASSFTDRNTGELFF.

The chain links TRBV4-3 to TRBJ2-3; there is no DNA to check the TCRdb D call of TRBD1. In germline, CDR1 is LGHNA, CDR2 YSLEER. The CDR3 spans 15 residues. The CDR3 sequence is CASRYRDRSTDTQYF.

The genes are TRBV12-3 or TRBV12-4 and TRBJ2-3; TCRdb proposes TRBD2, but this gene call is untestable without DNA. The CDR3 covers 12 residues. The CDR3 region is CASSSLPDTQYF.